The sequence of this T cell receptor beta chain was determined in a study of T cell repertoires in cytomegalovirus infection. Study-level information: Carrying CMV and the relevant HLA type showed in public TCR beta signatures. Whole-study results and caveats: Identification of carriers of CMV plus the relevant HLA was achieved through cumulative public TCR beta family frequency.

TCRdb re-derived calls from the reads in MiXCR, one entry per CDR3 protein. The top ten hold under 8.5% of the sample, which has about 600,000 distinct CDR3 sequences, more than 20% seen once. The CDR3 has 14 residues. Trimming took 7 bases from V and 0 from J, leaving 12 bases between them. Germline CDR1 MDHEN, CDR2 SYDVKM. A few counts support this clonotype. Its cognate antigen is unknown. J is TRBJ2-5 and V is TRBV28; D is possibly TRBD1 or TRBD2 (6 bases each). Sequenced input: CD8+ T cells from PBMCs. The TCR comes from a human donor in good health (CMV status not recorded). Some clones in this sample may be carry-over from other donors' samples. CDR3 sequence: CASTIGGYQETQYF. As DNA, the CDR3 is TGTGCCAGCACCATAGGGGGGTACCAAGAGACCCAGTACTTC.